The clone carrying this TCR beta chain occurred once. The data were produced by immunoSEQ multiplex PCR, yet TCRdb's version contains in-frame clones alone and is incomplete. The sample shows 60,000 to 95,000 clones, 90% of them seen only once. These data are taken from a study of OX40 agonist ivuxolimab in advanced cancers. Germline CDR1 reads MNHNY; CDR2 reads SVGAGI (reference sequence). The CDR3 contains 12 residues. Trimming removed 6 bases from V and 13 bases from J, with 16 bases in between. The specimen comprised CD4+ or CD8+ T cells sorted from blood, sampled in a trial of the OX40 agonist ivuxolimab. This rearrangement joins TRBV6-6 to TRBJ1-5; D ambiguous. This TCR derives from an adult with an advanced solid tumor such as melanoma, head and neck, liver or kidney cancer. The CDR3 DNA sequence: TGTGCCAGCAGCCCCCCCCGCGGTACGCAGCATTTT. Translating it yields CASSPPRGTQHF.